Presented here are 7 T cell receptor beta chains from one specimen sequenced in a study of cytomegalovirus exposure and HLA in healthy donors. The PCR employed 60 Vbeta primers together with 13 Jbeta primers. The data were produced by immunoSEQ multiplex PCR, yet TCRdb's version contains in-frame clones alone and is incomplete. The data show 90,000 to 110,000 clones, 69% seen once. Sample: PBMCs. The source of these receptors is a man between 25 and 39 years old in good health and CMV-seronegative.

The gene calls are TRBV6-5 and TRBJ2-1; 7 positions agree with TRBD1. Germline trimming cut 2 bases from V and 8 bases from J; bases unmatched to any gene: 12. Germline V gene data show CDR1 as MNHEY and CDR2 as SVGAGI. The CDR3 runs 16 residues. The CDR3 coding sequence is TGTGCCAGCAGTTACCGACGACCGGGACAGAGTTATGAGCAGTTCTTC. It codes for CASSYRRPGQSYEQFF.

CDR3 sequence reads: CAWSDRYGQPQHF. The CDR3 DNA reads as TGTGCCTGGTCCGACAGGTATGGCCAGCCCCAGCATTTT. The chain carries TRBV30 and TRBJ1-5, with a tentative D call TRBD1 (6 bases). The germline V gene encodes CDR1 GTSNPN and CDR2 SVGIG (reference sequence). The V end was cut by 5 bases, the J end by 7 bases, with 15 bases between. CDR3 size: 13 residues.

The chain has TRBV15 and TRBJ2-1; TRBD2 aligns across 15 bases. Germline trimming cut 5 bases from V and 9 bases from J; bases unmatched to any gene: 8. This CDR3 has 16 amino acids. Per the germline V gene, CDR1 is LNHNV and CDR2 is YYDKDF (reference sequence). CDR3 protein: CATSWSRTSGRGEQFF. The CDR3 DNA sequence: TGTGCCACCAGCTGGAGCAGGACTAGCGGGAGGGGTGAGCAGTTCTTC. The variable domain in full, completed from reference TRBV15 and TRBJ2-1, reads DAMVIQNPRYQVTQFGKPVTLSCSQTLNHNVMYWYQQKSSQAPKLLFHYYDKDFNNEADTPDNFQSRRPNTSFCFLDIRSPGLGDTAMYLCATSWSRTSGRGEQFFGPGTRLTVL.

This clone has a single count. J is TRBJ1-4 and V is TRBV9; tentatively, D is TRBD1 (6 bases). The V end was cut by 3 bases, the J end by 3 bases, with 15 bases between. Germline V gene lookup returns CDR1 SGDLS and CDR2 YYNGEE. There are 16 residues in the CDR3. The CDR3 DNA reads TGTGCCAGCAGCGAGGGATACAGGGACGCTAATGAAAAACTGTTTTTT. Translating gives CASSEGYRDANEKLFF.

The rearrangement uses TRBV4-2 and TRBJ1-6; D not certain. In germline, CDR1 is LGHNA, CDR2 YNFKEQ. V was shortened by 1 base and J by 0 bases, with 10 bases between the two germline ends. The CDR3 runs 17 residues. CDR3 region: CASSQVVGSSYNSPLHF. In DNA, the CDR3 is TGTGCCAGCAGCCAAGTGGTCGGGAGCTCCTATAATTCACCCCTCCACTTT.

This clone came up once. This rearrangement joins TRBV27 to TRBJ1-5; D perhaps matches TRBD1 (6 bases). The germline CDR1 and CDR2 sequences are MNHEY and SMNVEV (reference sequence). The CDR3 consists of 14 residues. Deletions cut 6 bases from V and 3 bases from J, with 12 bases between. CDR3 DNA sequence: TGTGCCAGCAGGAGGTACAGGGACAATCAGCCCCAGCATTTT. It translates to CASRRYRDNQPQHF.

The V and J genes are TRBV19 and TRBJ2-1, with 11 bases aligning to TRBD2. Trimming removed 6 bases from V and 7 bases from J; junction bases left unmatched: 5. CDR3 size: 14 residues. Germline assignment: CDR1 LNHDA and CDR2 SQIVND (reference sequence). CDR3 region: CASRLAGAGNEQFF. CDR3 coding DNA: TGTGCCAGTAGACTAGCGGGGGCGGGGAATGAGCAGTTCTTC.